The present T cell receptor beta chain was sequenced within a study of OX40 agonist ivuxolimab in advanced cancers. Trimming took 0 bases from V and 3 from J, leaving 12 bases between them. The CDR3 has 15 residues. Looked up from germline, CDR1 is LNHNV and CDR2 is YYDKDF (reference sequence). Some clones are missing from TCRdb's copy, which holds only in-frame ones; the method was immunoSEQ multiplex PCR. Here the sample spans roughly 70,000 clones, about nine tenths being singletons. Sequences were derived from CD4+ or CD8+ T cells sorted from blood, sampled in a trial of the OX40 agonist ivuxolimab. This receptor was taken from an adult with an advanced solid tumor such as melanoma, head and neck, liver or kidney cancer. The chain combines TRBV15 with TRBJ2-7; the D is unclear. The CDR3 DNA is TGTGCCACCAGCAGAGATAGATGGACCTACTACGAGCAGTACTTC. It yields the protein CATSRDRWTYYEQYF.